This T cell receptor beta chain is from a study of CD8+ T cells in alopecia areata. In the study overall: Twice a day, 5 to 10 mg of oral tofacitinib was administered to treated patients. Overall study results and limits: In scalp and blood during tofacitinib, many expanded lesional clones persisted. Among the 100 top clones, expanded CD8+ clones, like scalp clonality, were significantly decreased by tofacitinib.

Concerning this clone itself: What it recognizes is unknown. The final CDR3 position lacks the conserved phenylalanine or tryptophan, pointing to a likely read error. Because the CDR3's place on the DNA is in doubt, the DNA is left out and the CDR3 is given as listed by TCRdb.

CDR1 is MNHEY, CDR2 SMNVEV, per germline (reference sequence). The CDR3 length is 9 residues, termini included. The treatment is: oral pan-JAK inhibitor, 5-10 mg twice daily. Lesional scalp punch biopsies and peripheral blood came from alopecia areata patients. Once RNA had been extracted, it was reverse transcribed into cDNA to act as the sequencing template. Produced via immunoSEQ multiplex PCR; TCRdb's table is partial and in-frame only. The data contain over 150,000 clones, around 60% of them singletons. The J gene is TRBJ1-4, the V gene TRBV27. The specimen was CD8+ T cells sorted from blood, collected at week 24, from a patient treated with tofacitinib. This receptor was identified in a human donor with alopecia areata. The CDR3 is CASTLAVVL.